The 3 T cell receptor beta chains given below trace back to one sample, sequenced in a study of T cells after yellow fever vaccination. From the 5' RACE reads, TCRdb called clonotypes with MiXCR, one entry per CDR3 protein. The table has roughly 11,000 distinct CDR3 sequences, under 6.5% seen once; the top ten hold approximately 0.99%. The sample in question was PBMCs, either bulk or a sorted T-cell subset (CD4+, CD8+, memory, or dextramer-sorted; not recorded which), obtained on the day of the yellow fever booster vaccination. These receptors came from a man aged 25-45 years who received the YFV17D yellow fever vaccine.

This clonotype was recorded many times. V gene TRBV6-5 combines with J gene TRBJ1-1; D perhaps matches TRBD1 (5 bases). V gave up 2 bases and J gave up 1 base, with 11 bases separating them. The germline CDR1 and CDR2 sequences are MNHEY and SVGAGI. The CDR3 sequence is 15 residues long. In DNA, the CDR3 is TGTGCCAGCAGTTACGTCGGGAGGGGGAACACTGAAGCTTTCTTT. Translation: CASSYVGRGNTEAFF.

The sample holds many counts of this clonotype. This CDR3 reads CATDRGYTGELFF. The CDR3 DNA reads as TGTGCCACGGACAGGGGGTACACCGGGGAGCTGTTTTTT. The genes are TRBV30 and TRBJ2-2, with 10 bases fitting TRBD1. The CDR3 consists of 13 residues. After removal of 8 bases from V and 3 bases from J, the junction contained 3 bases not matched to a gene. Germline loops: CDR1 GTSNPN, CDR2 SVGIG (reference sequence).

This clonotype was counted at least ten times. CDR3 amino acids: CASSLEPGTSSTDTQYF. CDR3 DNA sequence: TGTGCCAGCAGCTTAGAGCCAGGAACGAGTAGCACAGATACGCAGTATTTT. The chain carries TRBV7-8 and TRBJ2-3, with D uncertain. Trimming took off 1 base at V and 0 bases at J, with 14 bases between the two ends. This CDR3 region has 17 residues. Germline V lookup: CDR1 SGHVS, CDR2 FQNEAQ.